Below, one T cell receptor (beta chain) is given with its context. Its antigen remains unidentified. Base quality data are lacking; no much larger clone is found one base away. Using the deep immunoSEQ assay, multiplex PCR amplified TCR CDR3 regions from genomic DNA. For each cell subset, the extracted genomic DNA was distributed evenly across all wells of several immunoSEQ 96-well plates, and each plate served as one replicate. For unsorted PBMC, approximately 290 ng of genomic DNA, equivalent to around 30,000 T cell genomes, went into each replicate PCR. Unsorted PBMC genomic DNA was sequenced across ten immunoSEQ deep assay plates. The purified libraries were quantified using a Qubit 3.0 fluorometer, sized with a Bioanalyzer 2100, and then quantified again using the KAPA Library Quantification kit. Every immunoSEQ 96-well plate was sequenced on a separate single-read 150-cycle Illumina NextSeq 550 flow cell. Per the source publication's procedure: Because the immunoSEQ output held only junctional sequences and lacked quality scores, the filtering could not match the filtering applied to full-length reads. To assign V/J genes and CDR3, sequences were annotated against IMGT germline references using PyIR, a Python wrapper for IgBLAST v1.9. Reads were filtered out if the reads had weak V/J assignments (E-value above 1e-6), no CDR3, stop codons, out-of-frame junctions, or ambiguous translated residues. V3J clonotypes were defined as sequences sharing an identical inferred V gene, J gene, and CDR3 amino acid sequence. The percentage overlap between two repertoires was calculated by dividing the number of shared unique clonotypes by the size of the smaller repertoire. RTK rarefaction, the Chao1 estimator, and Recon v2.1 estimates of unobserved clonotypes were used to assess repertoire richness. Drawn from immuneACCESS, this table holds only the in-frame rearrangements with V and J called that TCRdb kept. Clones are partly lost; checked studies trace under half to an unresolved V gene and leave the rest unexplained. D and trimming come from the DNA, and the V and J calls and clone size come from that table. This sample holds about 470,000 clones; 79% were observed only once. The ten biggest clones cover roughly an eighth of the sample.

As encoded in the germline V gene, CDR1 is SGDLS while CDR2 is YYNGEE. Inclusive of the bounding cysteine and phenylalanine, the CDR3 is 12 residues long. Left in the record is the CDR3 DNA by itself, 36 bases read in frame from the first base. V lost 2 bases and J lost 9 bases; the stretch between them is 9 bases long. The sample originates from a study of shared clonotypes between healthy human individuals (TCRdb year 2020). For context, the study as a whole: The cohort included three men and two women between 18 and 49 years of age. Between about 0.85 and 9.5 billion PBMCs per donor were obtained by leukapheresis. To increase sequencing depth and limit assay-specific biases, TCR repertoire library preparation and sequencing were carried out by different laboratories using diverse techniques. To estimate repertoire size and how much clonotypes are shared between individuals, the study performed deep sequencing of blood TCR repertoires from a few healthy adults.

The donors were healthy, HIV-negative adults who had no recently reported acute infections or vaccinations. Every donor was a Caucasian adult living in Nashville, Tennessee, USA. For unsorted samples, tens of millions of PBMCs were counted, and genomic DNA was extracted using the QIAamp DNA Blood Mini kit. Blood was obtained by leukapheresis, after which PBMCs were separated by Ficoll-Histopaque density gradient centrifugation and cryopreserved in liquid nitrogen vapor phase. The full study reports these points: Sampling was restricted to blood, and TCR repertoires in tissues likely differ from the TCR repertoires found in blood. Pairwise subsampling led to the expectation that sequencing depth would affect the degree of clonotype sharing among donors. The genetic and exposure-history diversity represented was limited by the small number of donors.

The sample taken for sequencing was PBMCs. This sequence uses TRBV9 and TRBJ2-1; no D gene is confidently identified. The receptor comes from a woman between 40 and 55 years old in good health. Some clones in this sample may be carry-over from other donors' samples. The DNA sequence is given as TGTGCCAGCAGCGTGGGGATGGGTGAGCAGTTCTTC. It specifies CASSVGMGEQFF. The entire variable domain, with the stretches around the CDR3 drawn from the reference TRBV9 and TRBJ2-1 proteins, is DSGVTQTPKHLITATGQRVTLRCSPRSGDLSVYWYQQSLDQGLQFLIQYYNGEERAKGNILERFSAQQFPDLHSELNLSSLELGDSALYFCASSVGMGEQFFGPGTRLTVL.